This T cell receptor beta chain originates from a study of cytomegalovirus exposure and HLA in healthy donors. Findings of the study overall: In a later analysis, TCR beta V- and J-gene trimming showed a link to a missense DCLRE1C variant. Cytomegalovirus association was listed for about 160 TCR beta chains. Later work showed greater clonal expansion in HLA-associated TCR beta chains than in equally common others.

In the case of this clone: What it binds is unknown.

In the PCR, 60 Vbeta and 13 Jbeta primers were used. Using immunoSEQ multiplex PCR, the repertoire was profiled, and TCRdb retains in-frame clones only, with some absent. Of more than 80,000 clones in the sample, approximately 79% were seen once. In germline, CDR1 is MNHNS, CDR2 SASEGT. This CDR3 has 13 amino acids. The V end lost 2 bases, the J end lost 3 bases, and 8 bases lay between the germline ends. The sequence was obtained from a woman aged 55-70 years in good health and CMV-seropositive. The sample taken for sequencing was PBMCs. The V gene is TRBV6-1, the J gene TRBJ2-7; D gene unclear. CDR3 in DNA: TGTGCCAGCAGTGAACGACATAACTACGAGCAGTACTTC. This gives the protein CASSERHNYEQYF.